Below are 30 T cell receptor beta chains sequenced from a single sample in a study of T cells in Graves' hyperthyroidism and ophthalmopathy. Amplification of TCR beta CDR3 regions was performed using RNA transcripts as template. With the HTBI primer set, the TCR CDR3 went through a first round of RT-PCR. TCRdb ran MiXCR on the multiplex PCR reads and lists one entry per CDR3 protein. Here the sample spans approximately 690,000 distinct CDR3 sequences, less than 25% being singletons. The specimen was blood. These receptors were taken from a man aged 30 to 39 with Graves' ophthalmopathy.

This chain joins TRBV5-1 and TRBJ2-1; D perhaps matches TRBD1 (7 bases). The CDR3 covers 13 residues. Germline V gene lookup returns CDR1 SGHRS and CDR2 YFSETQ. Deletions cut 5 bases from V and 6 bases from J, with 12 bases between. CDR3 DNA sequence: TGCGCCAGCAGGAGGCAGGGGGGCAATGAGCAGTTCTTC. Translating it yields CASRRQGGNEQFF.

The chain carries TRBV28 and TRBJ2-7, with a tentative D call TRBD2 (7 bases). V was shortened by 7 bases and J by 3 bases, with 16 bases between the two germline ends. CDR1 MDHEN and CDR2 SYDVKM come from the germline V gene. This CDR3 is 14 amino acids long. CDR3 bases: TGTGCCAGCATGGGGGCTAGCGGAGACTACGAGCAGTACTTC. Protein: CASMGASGDYEQYF.

This clonotype appeared many times. J is TRBJ2-3 and V is TRBV2; 9 bases are shared with TRBD2. The CDR3 loop spans 15 amino acids. Germline loops: CDR1 SNHLY, CDR2 FYNNEI. V lost 10 bases, J lost 2 bases, and 10 bases stayed unmatched. CDR3 loop: CAITEREDSTDTQYF. For the CDR3, the DNA is TGTGCCATAACGGAGCGGGAGGACTCCACAGATACGCAGTATTTT.

This clonotype has only a few counts. The chain's CDR3 is CAWSPPGTANYGYTF. CDR3 coding DNA: TGTGCCTGGTCCCCTCCGGGGACCGCTAACTATGGCTACACCTTC. The chain is built from TRBV30 and TRBJ1-2; weak D call: TRBD1 (5 bases). Germline-derived CDR1 and CDR2 are GTSNPN and SVGIG (reference sequence). Trimming stripped 5 bases from V and 0 bases from J, with 16 bases between. CDR3 size: 15 residues.

The chain uses TRBV6-5 and TRBJ1-2; D remains unclear. V lost 2 bases and J lost 1, with 8 bases in between. This CDR3 has 14 amino acids. CDR1 and CDR2 from the germline V gene are MNHEY and SVGAGI. The CDR3 region has the DNA TGTGCCAGCAGTTACGGTGGACTTAACTATGGCTACACCTTC. Its translation is CASSYGGLNYGYTF.

V gene TRBV15 combines with J gene TRBJ1-4, with D hard to call. Germline values: CDR1 LNHNV, CDR2 YYDKDF (reference sequence). The CDR3 sequence is 14 residues long. The V gene lost 1 base and the J gene lost 0 bases, with 3 bases spanning the gap. CDR3 in amino acids: CATSRAATNEKLFF. CDR3 coding DNA: TGTGCCACCAGCAGAGCCGCAACTAATGAAAAACTGTTTTTT.

This clonotype was seen repeatedly, ten times or more. The chain combines TRBV2 with TRBJ1-5, with TRBD1 matching 7 bases. Germline V lookup: CDR1 SNHLY, CDR2 FYNNEI. The ends lost 7 bases at V and 4 bases at J; junction bases unmatched: 7. The CDR3 extends over 14 amino acids. The CDR3 loop reads CASTTGQFNQPQHF. The CDR3 nucleotides read TGTGCCAGCACAACGGGACAGTTTAATCAGCCCCAGCATTTT.

J is TRBJ1-1 and V is TRBV29-1; maybe TRBD1 (5 bases). V lost 4 bases and J lost 4, with 10 bases in between. In germline, CDR1 is SQVTM, CDR2 ANQGSEA. The CDR3 spans 12 residues. CDR3 DNA sequence: TGCAGCGTTGTGTGGGGCGGCACTGAAGCTTTCTTT. Protein: CSVVWGGTEAFF.

The chain links TRBV20-1 to TRBJ2-7; 7 bases fit TRBD2. From germline, CDR1 is DFQATT and CDR2 SNEGSKA (reference sequence). CDR3 size: 15 residues. V trimming: 4 bases; J trimming: 1 base; junction bases outside the gene matches: 10. CDR3 bases: TGCAGTGCTATGGGGGGGTACGGGGTTTCCTACGAGCAGTACTTC. Amino acids: CSAMGGYGVSYEQYF.

Of note for this clonotype: One junction end disagrees with the germline gene, perhaps due to a read error. The rearrangement uses TRBV7-9 and TRBJ2-7; D may be TRBD2 (5 bases). This CDR3 is 12 amino acids long. Germline CDR1 SEHNR, CDR2 FQNEAQ (reference sequence). The CDR3 nucleotides are TGTGCCAGCAGCTCTACAGACTACGAGCGGTACTTC. Amino acids: CASSSTDYERYF.

This clonotype showed up just a few times. This chain links TRBV28 with TRBJ2-7; D is perhaps TRBD1 (6 bases). The CDR3 consists of 16 residues. V lost 5 bases and J lost 1, with 18 bases in between. Germline-derived CDR1 and CDR2 are MDHEN and SYDVKM. The CDR3 region is CASSPAPGHQSYEQYF. As DNA, the CDR3 is TGTGCCAGCAGTCCCGCACCGGGACACCAATCCTACGAGCAGTACTTC.

V gene TRBV13 combines with J gene TRBJ2-7; D possibly corresponds to TRBD2 (5 bases). The CDR3 loop spans 14 amino acids. V was shortened by 5 bases and J by 1 base, with 12 bases between the two germline ends. CDR1 is PRHDT, CDR2 FYEKMQ, per germline (reference sequence). The CDR3 protein is CASSTTIFSYEQYF. DNA of the CDR3: TGTGCCAGCAGCACGACTATTTTTTCCTACGAGCAGTACTTC.

This clonotype was detected only once. A much larger clone is a single base away; this may be a read error. The rearrangement uses TRBV20-1 and TRBJ2-7, with a possible D match to TRBD2 (6 bases). CDR3 length: 13 amino acids. Trimming removed 5 bases from V and 0 bases from J, with 11 bases in between. The germline V gene encodes CDR1 DFQATT and CDR2 SNEGSKA (reference sequence). The CDR3 sequence is CSAGDFSSYEQYF. In nucleotides, the CDR3 is TGCAGTGCTGGGGACTTCAGCTCCTACGAGCAGTACTTC.

Only a few counts were recorded for this clonotype. J is TRBJ2-5 and V is TRBV6-2 or TRBV6-3, with TRBD2 matching 11 bases. The V segment lost 2 bases and the J segment 5 bases; nucleotides outside the gene matches: 7. Germline CDR1 reads MNHEY; CDR2 reads SVGEGT. The CDR3 totals 16 residues. CDR3 sequence reads: CASSYPPPSGRETQYF. The CDR3 DNA sequence: TGTGCCAGCAGTTACCCTCCCCCTAGCGGGAGGGAGACCCAGTACTTC.

The chain employs TRBV2 and TRBJ2-3, with TRBD2 identical over 11 bases. CDR3 length equals 18 residues. CDR1 and CDR2 (germline): SNHLY, FYNNEI. The V gene end was trimmed by 7 bases and the J gene end by 4 bases; junction bases not matched to a gene: 16. As DNA, the CDR3 is TGTGCCAGCAACGGACTAGCGGGTACAAACAGAAGGGCAGATACGCAGTATTTT. It yields the protein CASNGLAGTNRRADTQYF. Filled out from reference TRBV2 and TRBJ2-3, the complete variable domain reads EPEVTQTPSHQVTQMGQEVILRCVPISNHLYFYWYRQILGQKVEFLVSFYNNEISEKSEIFDDQFSVERPDGSNFTLKIRSTKLEDSAMYFCASNGLAGTNRRADTQYFGPGTRLTVL.

This clonotype was observed a single time. The chain uses TRBV9 and TRBJ2-2; 12 bases are shared with TRBD2. The V gene's germline CDR1 is SGDLS and CDR2 YYNGEE. The CDR3 has 16 amino acids. Unmatched junction bases numbered 4, after V lost 3 bases and J lost 4 bases. This chain's CDR3 is CASSALAGGSTGELFF. DNA for the CDR3: TGTGCCAGCAGCGCCCTAGCGGGAGGGAGCACCGGGGAGCTGTTTTTT.

Of note for this clonotype: Relative to the germline gene, one junction end is altered; a read error may explain this. The chain employs TRBV6-4 and TRBJ2-2; 7 positions match TRBD2. The germline V gene has CDR1 MRHNA and CDR2 SNTAGT. CDR3 length equals 17 residues. The CDR3 reads CASSYSISSGNTGELFF. The CDR3 DNA reads TGTGCCAGCAGTTACTCGATTTCTAGCGGGAACACCGGGGAGCTGTTTTTT.

Many counts were recorded for this clonotype. The gene calls are TRBV18 and TRBJ2-1, with D possibly being TRBD1 or TRBD2 (5 bases each). CDR1 is KGHSH, CDR2 LQKENI, per germline. The CDR3 has 14 amino acids. V lost 2 bases and J 6 bases, leaving 11 bases between the germline ends. The CDR3, as DNA: TGTGCCAGCTCACCAGGGGACGCCTTCAATGAGCAGTTCTTC. Its translation is CASSPGDAFNEQFF.

The V and J genes are TRBV3-1 and TRBJ2-5; D is unresolved. Germline assignment: CDR1 LGHDT and CDR2 YNNKEL (reference sequence). V lost 1 base and J 5 bases, leaving 8 bases between the germline ends. This CDR3 has 13 amino acids. In DNA, the CDR3 is TGTGCCAGCAGCCAAGGCCAGCCGGAGACCCAGTACTTC. This codes for CASSQGQPETQYF.

This clonotype has a single count. The genes are TRBV9 and TRBJ1-3; D may be TRBD1 (6 bases). V was trimmed by 3 bases and J by 0 bases, leaving 13 bases between them. Germline V gives CDR1 SGDLS, CDR2 YYNGEE. This CDR3 is built from 16 residues. CDR3 sequence reads: CASSGGGANSGNTIYF. CDR3 bases: TGTGCCAGCAGCGGAGGGGGGGCCAACTCTGGAAACACCATATATTTT.

A word on this clonotype: Its ends do not fully match the called genes, so a read error is possible. The CDR3 region is CASSQDGIAGGLGEQFF. CDR3 in DNA: TGCGCCAGCAGCCAAGATGGAATAGCGGGAGGTCTCGGTGAGCAGTTCTTC. The rearrangement links TRBV11-2 to TRBJ2-1; 10 bases agree with TRBD2. Germline V gene data show CDR1 as SGHAT and CDR2 as FQNNGV. The CDR3 is 17 residues long.

The chain carries TRBV2 and TRBJ2-2; D not resolved. Germline lookup yields CDR1 SNHLY and CDR2 FYNNEI. This CDR3 is 13 amino acids long. V lost 7 bases and J 5 bases, leaving 11 bases between the germline ends. The CDR3 is CASTNRETGELFF. For the CDR3, the DNA is TGTGCCAGCACCAATCGAGAGACCGGGGAGCTGTTTTTT.

The CDR3 nucleotides are TGCGCCAGCAGCTTAGAGCACAACCAAGAGACCCAGTACTTC. Translating gives CASSLEHNQETQYF. The rearrangement joins TRBV5-1 to TRBJ2-5; no definite D call. The CDR3 loop spans 14 amino acids. Deletions cut 2 bases from V and 0 bases from J, with 8 bases between. Germline V gene sequence: CDR1 SGHRS, CDR2 YFSETQ.

This clonotype showed up just a few times. V is TRBV11-2 and J is TRBJ1-4; D ambiguous. Trimming cost V 0 bases and J 7 bases, with 9 bases left between them. The CDR3 length is 14 residues. CDR1 SGHAT and CDR2 FQNNGV come from the germline V gene. The chain's CDR3 is CASSLERAPEKLFF. The CDR3 DNA follows: TGTGCCAGCAGCTTAGAAAGGGCGCCTGAAAAACTGTTTTTT.

The chain carries TRBV2 and TRBJ2-3, with TRBD2 matching 8 bases. This CDR3 is built from 18 residues. CDR1 is SNHLY, CDR2 FYNNEI, per germline. V dropped 5 bases and J dropped 3; count of bases not matched to a gene: 16. CDR3 sequence: CASSPLPAYSGMTDTQYF. DNA of the CDR3: TGTGCCAGCAGTCCTCTCCCCGCCTATAGCGGGATGACAGATACGCAGTATTTT.

This clonotype was counted at least ten times. CDR3 amino acids: CASSSGRGNTEAFF. CDR3 DNA: TGTGCCAGCAGTTCGGGGAGAGGGAACACTGAAGCTTTCTTT. The V call is TRBV11-3, the J call TRBJ1-1; D ambiguous. The CDR3 runs 14 residues. Trimming left V 6 bases short and J 1 base short, with 12 bases between. CDR1 and CDR2 (germline): SGHNT, YENEEA.

This clonotype was seen ten or more times. The junction departs from the called germline gene at one end, perhaps through a read error. The chain recombines TRBV30 with TRBJ1-2, with a weak D call TRBD1 (6 bases). The germline CDR1 and CDR2 sequences are GTSNPN and SVGIG (reference sequence). This CDR3 spans 15 amino acids. For the CDR3, the DNA is TGTGCCTGGGGGACGGGGTCTACAGGGTCGGATGGTTACACCTTC. Protein product: CAWGTGSTGSDGYTF.

The chain links TRBV5-1 to TRBJ2-7; 8 nucleotides agree with TRBD2. The CDR3 consists of 15 residues. Unmatched junction bases numbered 10, after V lost 3 bases and J lost 5 bases. CDR1 is SGHRS and CDR2 is YFSETQ in the germline V gene. The CDR3 DNA reads as TGCGCCAGCAGCTCAGTACTAGCGGAGGATAACGAGCAGTACTTC. As protein: CASSSVLAEDNEQYF.

This chain joins TRBV14 and TRBJ2-1, with unresolved D. This CDR3 has 15 residues. The V gene lost 1 base and the J gene lost 0 bases, with 7 bases spanning the gap. CDR1 and CDR2 (germline): SGHDN, FVKESK. Here the CDR3 reads CASSQARSSYNEQFF. In nucleotides, the CDR3 is TGTGCCAGCAGCCAAGCCCGGAGCTCCTACAATGAGCAGTTCTTC. Together with reference TRBV14 and TRBJ2-1, the CDR3 gives the full variable domain: EAGVTQFPSHSVIEKGQTVTLRCDPISGHDNLYWYRRVMGKEIKFLLHFVKESKQDESGMPNNRFLAERTGGTYSTLKVQPAELEDSGVYFCASSQARSSYNEQFFGPGTRLTVL.

In this sample, this clonotype turned up a few times. The gene calls are TRBV20-1 and TRBJ2-7; D might be TRBD1 or TRBD2, each matching 5 bases. The CDR3 sequence is 13 residues long. CDR1 DFQATT and CDR2 SNEGSKA come from the germline V gene (reference sequence). Deletions cut 6 bases from V and 0 bases from J, with 12 bases between. The CDR3 loop reads CSAKGPSSYEQYF. CDR3 nucleotides: TGCAGTGCCAAGGGACCGAGCTCCTACGAGCAGTACTTC.